The TCR beta chain described here comes from a study of T cell repertoires in cytomegalovirus infection. Across the study: Alongside well-studied HLA-B-restricted CMV epitopes, recently identified HLA-C-restricted CMV epitopes were also used.

This clonotype has a handful of counts. Its antigen is currently unknown. The trim removed 6 bases at V and 0 bases at J, leaving 8 bases unmatched. Germline lookup yields CDR1 MDHEN and CDR2 SYDVKM. The CDR3 runs to 15 residues. MiXCR, run by TCRdb on the reads, gives a single entry per CDR3 protein. Here the sample spans 230,000 or so distinct CDR3 sequences, around two fifths being singletons. V and J are TRBV28 and TRBJ2-7; 7 bases line up with TRBD2. This clonotype was sampled from a human donor in good health (CMV status not recorded). Some clones in this sample may be carry-over from other donors' samples. The sample here was CD8+ T cells from cultured PBMCs, taken from culture after CMV antigen stimulation. The CDR3 reads CASSPVGGGSYEQYF. The DNA for the CDR3 is TGTGCCAGCAGCCCCGTGGGGGGGGGCTCCTACGAGCAGTACTTC.